The following is a T cell receptor beta chain sequence with its context. The source of the sample is a study of blood T cell repertoires in COVID-19. Across the whole study: There were acute and convalescent COVID-19 samples, and they came from the United States, Italy and Spain. T cells, B-cell-depleted T cells, or PBMCs provided the cDNA or gDNA that served as material.

The CDR3 covers 14 residues. Germline CDR1 and CDR2: SEHNR and FQNEAQ (reference sequence). The V end was cut by 7 bases, the J end by 1 base, with 10 bases between. In the original processing: Nucleated cell number was recorded as an estimate derived from reference gene primer amplification. Repertoires were generated with immunoSEQ multiplex PCR, while TCRdb's copy carries only in-frame clones and drops some. Clone size and the V and J calls come from that table; the DNA yielded D and trimming. The table includes 150,000 to 200,000 clones, 85% detected once. This chain joins TRBV7-9 and TRBJ1-4; D possibly corresponds to TRBD1 (5 bases). Sequencing was carried out using peripheral blood. The clonotype originates from a human donor with acute or convalescent COVID-19. The donor label of this sample is uncertain. CDR3 in DNA: TGTGCCAGCACCCTCGGGGGAACTAATGAAAAACTGTTTTTT. This codes for CASTLGGTNEKLFF.